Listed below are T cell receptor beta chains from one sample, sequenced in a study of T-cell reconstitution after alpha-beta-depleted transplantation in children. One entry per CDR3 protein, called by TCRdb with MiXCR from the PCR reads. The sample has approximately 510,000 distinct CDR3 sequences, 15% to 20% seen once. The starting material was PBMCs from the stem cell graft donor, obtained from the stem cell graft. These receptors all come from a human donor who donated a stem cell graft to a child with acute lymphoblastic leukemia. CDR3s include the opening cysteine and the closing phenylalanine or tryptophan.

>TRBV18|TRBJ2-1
CASSPSGPYTYNEQFF
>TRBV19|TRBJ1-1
CASSIVLGLNTEAFF
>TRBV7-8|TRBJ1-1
CASSYNPGHKNTEAFF
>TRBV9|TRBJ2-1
CASSPPLSPPHNEQFF
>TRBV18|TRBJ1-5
CASSPSTAEGRPNQPQHF
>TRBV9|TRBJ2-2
CASGETGDTGELFF
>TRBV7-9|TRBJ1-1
CASSQRQGVDTEAFF
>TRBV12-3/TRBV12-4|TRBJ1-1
CASSSLFPSGNTEAFF
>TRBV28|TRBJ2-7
CASTRATSATYEQYF
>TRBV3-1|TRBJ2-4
CASSGTIQYF
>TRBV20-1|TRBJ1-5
CSAPSEGRLHQPQHF
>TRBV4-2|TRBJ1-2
CASSQVREYGYTF
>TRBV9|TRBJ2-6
CASSPRTGGVTGANVLTF
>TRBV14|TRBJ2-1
CASSQEQQGYSGNEQFF
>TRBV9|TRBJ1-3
CASSTQGQLSGNTIYF
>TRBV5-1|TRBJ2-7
CASSLEGTLYEQYF
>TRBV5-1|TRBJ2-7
CASSGLAGREAYEQYF
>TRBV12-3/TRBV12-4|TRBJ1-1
CASSSTVPEAFF
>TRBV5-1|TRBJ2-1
CASSLEGPGRERDEQFF
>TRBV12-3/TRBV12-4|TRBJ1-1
CASSSGGLTEAFF
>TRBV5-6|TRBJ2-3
CASSLKGLPDTDTQYF
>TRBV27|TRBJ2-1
CASSLWDRRSDEQFF
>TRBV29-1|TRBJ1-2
CSVAGQGYGYTF
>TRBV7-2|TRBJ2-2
CASSFFNWAGELFF